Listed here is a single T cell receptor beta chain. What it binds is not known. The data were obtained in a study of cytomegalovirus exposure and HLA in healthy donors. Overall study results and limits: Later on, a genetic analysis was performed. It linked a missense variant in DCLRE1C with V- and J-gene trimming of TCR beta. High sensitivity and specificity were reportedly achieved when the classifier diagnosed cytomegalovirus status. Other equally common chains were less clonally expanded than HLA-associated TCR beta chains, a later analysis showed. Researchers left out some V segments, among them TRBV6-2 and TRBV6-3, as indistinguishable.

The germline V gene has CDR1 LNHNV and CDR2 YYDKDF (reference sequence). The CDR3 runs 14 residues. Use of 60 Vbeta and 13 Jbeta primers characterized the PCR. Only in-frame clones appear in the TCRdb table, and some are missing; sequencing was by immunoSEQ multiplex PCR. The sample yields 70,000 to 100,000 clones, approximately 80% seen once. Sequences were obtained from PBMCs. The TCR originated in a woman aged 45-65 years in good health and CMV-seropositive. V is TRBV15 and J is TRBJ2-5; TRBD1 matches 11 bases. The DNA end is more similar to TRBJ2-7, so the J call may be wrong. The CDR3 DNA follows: TGTGCCACCAGCAGACGGACAGGGGGCAGCGAGCAGTACTTC. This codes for CATSRRTGGSEQYF.